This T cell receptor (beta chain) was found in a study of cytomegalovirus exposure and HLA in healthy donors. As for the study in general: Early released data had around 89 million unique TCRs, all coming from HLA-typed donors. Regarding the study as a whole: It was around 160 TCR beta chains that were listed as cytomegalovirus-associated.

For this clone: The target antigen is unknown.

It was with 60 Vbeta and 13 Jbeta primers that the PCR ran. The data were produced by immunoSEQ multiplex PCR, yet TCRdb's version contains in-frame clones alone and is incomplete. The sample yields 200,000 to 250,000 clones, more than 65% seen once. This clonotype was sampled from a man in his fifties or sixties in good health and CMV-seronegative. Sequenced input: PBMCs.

The DNA for the CDR3 is TGTGCCAGCAGTTACTCCGGGGGGAACTATGGCTACACCTTC. Translation gives CASSYSGGNYGYTF. This chain links TRBV6-6 with TRBJ1-2, with D perhaps matching TRBD1 (5 bases). Germline CDR1 and CDR2: MNHNY and SVGAGI (reference sequence). The CDR3 is 14 amino acids. The V end was cut by 0 bases, the J end by 2 bases, with 7 bases between.